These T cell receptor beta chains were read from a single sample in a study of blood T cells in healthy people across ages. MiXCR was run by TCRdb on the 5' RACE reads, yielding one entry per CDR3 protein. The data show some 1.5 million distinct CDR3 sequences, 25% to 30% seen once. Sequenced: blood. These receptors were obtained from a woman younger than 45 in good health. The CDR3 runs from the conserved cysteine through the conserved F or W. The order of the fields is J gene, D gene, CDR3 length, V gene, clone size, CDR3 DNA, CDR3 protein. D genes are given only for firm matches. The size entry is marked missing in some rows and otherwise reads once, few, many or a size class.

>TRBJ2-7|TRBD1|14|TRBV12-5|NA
TGTGCTTCCCGAGGGGGCAGTACGGTGGGCGAGCAGTACTTC
CASRGGSTVGEQYF
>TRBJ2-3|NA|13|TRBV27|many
TGTGCCAGCAGCCGACGAGAAGGAGATACGCAGTATTTT
CASSRREGDTQYF
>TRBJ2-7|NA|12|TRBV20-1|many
TGCAGTGCTCTTCTCCCAACAGGCGGGCAGTACTTC
CSALLPTGGQYF
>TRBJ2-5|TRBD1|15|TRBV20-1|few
TGCAGTGCTAGATCTAGGGACAGCGCAGAAGAGACCCAGTACTTC
CSARSRDSAEETQYF
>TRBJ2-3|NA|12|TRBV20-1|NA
TGCAGTGCTAGTGGGATCACAGATACGCGGTATTTT
CSASGITDTRYF
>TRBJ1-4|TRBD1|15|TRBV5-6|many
TGTGCCAGCAGCGGGACCGGGACAGGGAAGGAAAAACTGTTTTTT
CASSGTGTGKEKLFF
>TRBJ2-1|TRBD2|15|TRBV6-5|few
TGTGCCAGCAGTATCGCTAGCGGGACGGGGAATGAGCAGTTCTTC
CASSIASGTGNEQFF
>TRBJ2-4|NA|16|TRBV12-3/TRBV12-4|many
TGTGCCAGCAGTTGGGACGGTCAAGAGGCCAAAAACATTCAGTACTTC
CASSWDGQEAKNIQYF
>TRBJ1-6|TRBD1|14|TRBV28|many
TGTGCCAGCAGTTTCGACAGGGGAAATTCACCCCTCCACTTT
CASSFDRGNSPLHF
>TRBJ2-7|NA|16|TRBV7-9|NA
TGTGCCAGCAGCTTAGGGACCCCGACTGGCGCCTACGAGCAGTACTTC
CASSLGTPTGAYEQYF
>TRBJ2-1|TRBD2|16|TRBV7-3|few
TGTGCCAGCAGCTCGACTGGGACTAGCGGAAACAATGAGCAGTTCTTC
CASSSTGTSGNNEQFF
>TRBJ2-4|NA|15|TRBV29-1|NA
TGCAGCGTTGAATTGGGGAAAAGTGGCAAAAACATTCAGTACTTC
CSVELGKSGKNIQYF
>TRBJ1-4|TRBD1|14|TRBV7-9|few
TGTGCCAGCAGCTCCCCGGGACAGGGGGAAAAACTGTTTTTT
CASSSPGQGEKLFF
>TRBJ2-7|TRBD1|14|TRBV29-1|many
TGCAGCGTTTTAACCGGGACAGGGGGCGACGAGCAGTACTTC
CSVLTGTGGDEQYF
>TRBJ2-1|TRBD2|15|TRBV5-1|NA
TGCGCCAGCAGCCGCAATAGCGGGGGACTCAATGAGCAGTTCTTC
CASSRNSGGLNEQFF
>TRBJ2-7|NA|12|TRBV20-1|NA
TGCAGTGCTAGAGATCTGGTCTCCGAGCAGTACTTC
CSARDLVSEQYF
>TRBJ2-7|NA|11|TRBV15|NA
TGTGCCACCAACAGAGGAATTGAGCAGTACTTC
CATNRGIEQYF
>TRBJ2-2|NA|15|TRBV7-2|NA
TGTGCCAGCAGTCCCCGACTCGGTAACACCGGGGAGCTGTTTTTT
CASSPRLGNTGELFF
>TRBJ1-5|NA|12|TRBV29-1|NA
TGCAGCGTTAAGTTGGCAGGTCAGCCCCAGCATTTT
CSVKLAGQPQHF
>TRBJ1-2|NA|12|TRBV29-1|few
TGCAGCGCCGGACAGCCTAACTATGGCTACACCTTC
CSAGQPNYGYTF
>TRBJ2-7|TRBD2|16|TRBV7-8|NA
TGTGCCAGCAGCTTAGCACTAGCGGGAGGAGCCCACGAGCAGTACTTC
CASSLALAGGAHEQYF
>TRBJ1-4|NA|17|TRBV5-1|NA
TGCGCCAGCAGCGCCGGGTGGGCGACTCTACCTGATGAAAAACTGTTTTTT
CASSAGWATLPDEKLFF
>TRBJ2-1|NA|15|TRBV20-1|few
TGCAGTGCTAGCGACCCGGGAAGGTCCTACAATGTGCAGTTCTTC
CSASDPGRSYNVQFF
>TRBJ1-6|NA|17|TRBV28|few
TGTGCCAGCAGTAGCTACGCCGGCGGGGCCACCAATTCACCCCTCCACTTT
CASSSYAGGATNSPLHF
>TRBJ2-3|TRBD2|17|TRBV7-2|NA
TGTGCCAGCAGCTCCCCGACGCTAGCGGGGAGTGAAGATACGCAGTATTTT
CASSSPTLAGSEDTQYF
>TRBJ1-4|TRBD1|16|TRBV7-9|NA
TGTGCCAGCGGCCCCCATTGGGGAGGGGGCACCGAAAAACTGTTTTTT
CASGPHWGGGTEKLFF
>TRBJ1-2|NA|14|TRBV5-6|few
TGTGCCAGCAGCCCCGACCGGGACGCGTATGGCTACACCTTC
CASSPDRDAYGYTF
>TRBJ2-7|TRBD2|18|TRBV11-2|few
TGTGCCAGCAGCCCAGGGAGTAGCGGGAGGTTCCAGTCCTACGAGCAGTACTTC
CASSPGSSGRFQSYEQYF
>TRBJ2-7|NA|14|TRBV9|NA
TGTGCCAGCAGCGTAGCTCTAGATAGCTACGAGCAGTACTTC
CASSVALDSYEQYF
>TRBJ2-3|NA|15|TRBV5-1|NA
TGCGCCAGCAGGAGGAGTAAGACTAGCACAGATACGCAGTATTTT
CASRRSKTSTDTQYF
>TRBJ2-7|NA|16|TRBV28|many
TGTGCCAGCAGTTTATTAGCAGGGACGAGCTCCTACGAGCAGTACTTC
CASSLLAGTSSYEQYF
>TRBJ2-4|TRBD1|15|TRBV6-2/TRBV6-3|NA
TGTGCCAGCAGTTACGGGGACCCAGGGGGAAACATTCAGTACTTC
CASSYGDPGGNIQYF
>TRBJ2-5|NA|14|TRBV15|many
TGTGCCACCAGCGCGGGGACAGTTCAAGAGACCCAGTACTTC
CATSAGTVQETQYF
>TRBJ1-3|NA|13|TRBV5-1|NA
TGCGCCAGCAGCCCCCTTGATGGAAACACCATATATTTT
CASSPLDGNTIYF
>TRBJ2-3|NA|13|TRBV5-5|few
TGTGCCAGCAGCTCCCGGGATGAAGATACGCAGTATTTT
CASSSRDEDTQYF
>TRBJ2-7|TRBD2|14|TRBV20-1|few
TGCAGTGCCGAGTCAGGGACTAGCGTGAGGGAGCAGTACTTC
CSAESGTSVREQYF
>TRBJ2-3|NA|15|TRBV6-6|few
TGTGCCAGCAGTTACCCCGGGACTGAAAGTGATACGCAGTATTTT
CASSYPGTESDTQYF
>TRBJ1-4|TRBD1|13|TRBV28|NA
TGTGCCAGCAGAACAGGGGGCTGGGAAAAACTGTTTTTT
CASRTGGWEKLFF
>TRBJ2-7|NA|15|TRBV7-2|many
TGTGCCAGCAGCTCCCCGTACGTGACCTCCTACGAGCAGTACTTC
CASSSPYVTSYEQYF
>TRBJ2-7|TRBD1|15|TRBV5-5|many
TGTGCCAGCAGCGGTACCGGGACAGGGTACGACGAGCAGTACTTC
CASSGTGTGYDEQYF
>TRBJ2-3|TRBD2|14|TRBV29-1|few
TGCAGCGTTGTGGCGGGGGGCGGCACAGATACGCAGTATTTT
CSVVAGGGTDTQYF
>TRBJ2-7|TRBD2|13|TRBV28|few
TGTGCCAGCAGTCGGACTAGCTTATTCGAGCAGTACTTC
CASSRTSLFEQYF
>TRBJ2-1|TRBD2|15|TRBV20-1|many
TGCAGTGCTAGAGATAACGGGGGGAGATACAATGAGCAGTTCTTC
CSARDNGGRYNEQFF
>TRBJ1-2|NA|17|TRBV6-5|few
TGTGCCAGCAGTTACTCGACGCCGGTGGGTAAATTCTATGGCTACACCTTC
CASSYSTPVGKFYGYTF
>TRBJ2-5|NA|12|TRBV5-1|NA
TGCGCCAGTACACAGGGAGGCGAGACCCAGTACTTC
CASTQGGETQYF
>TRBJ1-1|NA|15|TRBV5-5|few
TGTGCCAGCAGCTTGGTTTGGGGAATGGGAACTGAAGCTTTCTTT
CASSLVWGMGTEAFF
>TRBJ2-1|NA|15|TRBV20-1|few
TGCAGTGCTAGAGATGGCTCCCTTCCGCACAATGAGCAGTTCTTC
CSARDGSLPHNEQFF
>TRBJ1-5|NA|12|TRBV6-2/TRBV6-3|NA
TGTGCCAGCAGTCCCCGACATCAGCCCCAGCATTTT
CASSPRHQPQHF
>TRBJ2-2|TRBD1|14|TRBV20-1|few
TGCAGTGCTAGGGAGACAGGGGCGGTCGGGGAGCTGTTTTTT
CSARETGAVGELFF